This TCR beta chain was sequenced during a study of OX40 agonist ivuxolimab in advanced cancers. Measured with immunoSEQ multiplex PCR; TCRdb has only the in-frame clones, and not every one. The repertoire holds about 32,000 clones, 70% to 85% seen once, with under 25% in the top ten. Only one count was recorded for this clone. CDR3 length equals 13 residues. V was clipped by 0 bases and J by 4 bases, with 4 bases between them. The germline gives CDR1 SGHAT, CDR2 FQNNGV. This clonotype was obtained from an adult with an advanced solid tumor such as melanoma, head and neck, liver or kidney cancer. The V gene is TRBV11-2, the J gene TRBJ1-5; D gene ambiguous. The material sequenced was CD4+ or CD8+ T cells sorted from blood, taken in a trial of the OX40 agonist ivuxolimab. CDR3 sequence: CASSLDRNQPQHF. In DNA, the CDR3 is TGTGCCAGCAGCTTAGATAGGAATCAGCCCCAGCATTTT.